The TCR beta chain under discussion was sequenced for a study of blood T cells in healthy people across ages (dated by TCRdb to between 2014 and 2017). Background for the entire study: In model experiments, template switching captured about one uniquely barcoded TCR beta cDNA molecule for every two T cells. To avoid experimental bias, donors of different ages were randomly spread across the sequencing lanes. Two additional independent replicas of 1 million unique cDNA reads from the same blood draw were analyzed for two donors (one aged 18 to 30 and one aged 80 or older). Four age groups were formed from the donors: young (average 16 years), middle-aged (more than 35), aged (roughly 59) and long-lived (about 80). The study measured age-related changes in TCR beta repertoire diversity using deep sequencing normalized with unique cDNA molecular identifiers. Overall study results and their limits: Since profiling was done on bulk unsorted PBMCs, naive and antigen-experienced compartments could not be conclusively compared. Observed TCR beta diversity per million T cells fell roughly linearly with age, and a significant reduction was already apparent by age around 39. Estimates of total diversity based on one million sequenced T cells were considered lower bounds and underestimates. Observed TCR beta diversity correlated strongly with the percentage of naive T cells measured by flow cytometry. Because donor CMV infection status was unknown, age-related changes in expanded clonotypes were potentially confounded. Compared with the aged group, the long-lived group had more naive CD4+ T cells, fewer expanded clones and increased TCR diversity, a pattern suggesting age selection.

A remark on this clonotype: This clone's antigen is unknown. Per-nucleotide qualities are absent, and no much larger clonotype sits a single base away.

Library construction relied on 5' RACE. Sequencing was performed on an Illumina HiSeq 2500. A second PCR of about 6 to 11 cycles was performed with a sample-barcoded 5' primer and a J-beta primer mix. A unique molecular identifier was introduced onto each TCR beta cDNA molecule by a template-switch 5' adaptor carrying 12 random nucleotides. Each sample yielded at least 2.5 million CDR3-containing paired-end reads. First-strand cDNA was synthesized from all RNA with the Mint cDNA synthesis kit, primed by a TRBC-specific oligonucleotide. Following uracil-DNA glycosylase treatment, all cDNA underwent a first 18-cycle PCR with the universal primers M1SS and BC2_uni_R. For the original study's pipeline: For normalization, 1 million high-quality reads, each with a distinct molecular identifier, were randomly selected from each sample. Reads sharing molecular identifiers were discarded rather than binned into consensus sequences. CDR3 identification, clonotype clustering and error correction used MiTCR with a Q25 quality threshold and the strictest error-elimination algorithm. Lower-bound total TCR beta diversity was estimated with a nonparametric unseen species model using Euler transformation. TCRdb took the public reads, trimmed them with fastp at Q25, ran MiXCR for clone calling and kept in-frame beta chains. Every distinct CDR3 protein forms one entry, paired with its most common genes and DNA. In this record, the V and J calls reflect TCRdb's handling and not the investigators' own analysis. In all, the sample holds around 1.7 million distinct CDR3 sequences, and roughly 27% of those were seen once. 7.7% of the sample goes to the ten largest clones.

Donors were 35 to 40 systemically healthy Caucasian individuals from Russia aged roughly 6 to 95 years. Roughly 9 milliliters of peripheral blood were drawn from each donor into EDTA-treated Vacutainer tubes. Ficoll-Paque density-gradient centrifugation was used to isolate PBMCs, with at least 7 million per sample. Total RNA was extracted from PBMCs with Trizol reagent, with at least 5.5 micrograms obtained per sample. The percentages of naive CD45RAhigh/CD27high T cells were determined by flow cytometry on a PBMC aliquot from every donor. From its cysteine to its phenylalanine, the CDR3 spans 15 amino acids. The only DNA kept is the CDR3, 45 bases in frame from the first base. From the germline V gene, CDR1 is MDHEN and CDR2 is SYDVKM. V drops 6 bases and J drops 9 bases, leaving 21 bases in between.

The chain links TRBV28 with TRBJ2-1, with no confident D gene call. The sequencing input was blood. This receptor was obtained from a young woman in good health. The base sequence is TGTGCCAGCAGCCTGAAATCCCCCCAAACTCGTGAGCAGTTCTTC. Translation gives CASSLKSPQTREQFF.